This entry is about one T cell receptor beta chain. This sample was included in a study of shared clonotypes between healthy human individuals. All donors qualified as healthy HIV-negative adults and had experienced no recent acute infections or vaccinations. Genomic DNA belonging to each subset was distributed in equal measure over several immunoSEQ plates. Assay: immunoSEQ multiplex PCR; the TCRdb copy retains only in-frame clones and omits some. The data show around 2.5 million clones, under 95% seen once. The V gene end was trimmed by 6 bases and the J gene end by 10 bases; junction bases not matched to a gene: 16. The CDR3 is 16 amino acids. The germline CDR1 and CDR2 sequences are LNHDA and SQIVND (reference sequence).

The sequenced material came from naive CD4+ T cells from PBMCs. The subset denotes: CD45RA+ positively selected. The chain is built from TRBV19 and TRBJ2-1; TRBD2 aligns across 9 bases. The TCR sequence derives from a man aged 18 to 30 in good health. Some clones in this sample may be carry-over from other donors' samples. CDR3 amino acids: CASRPLTSGYQYEQFF. The CDR3 region has the DNA TGTGCCAGTAGACCACTGACTAGCGGCTATCAATACGAGCAGTTCTTC.